This is a list of T cell receptor beta chains from one sample in a study of T cell responses to AZD1222 COVID-19 vaccine. This table comes from immunoSEQ multiplex PCR, and its TCRdb copy is limited to in-frame clones, with some not included. In the table there are 110,000 or so clones, over 75% of which are singletons. This sample comprised peripheral blood, obtained on day 0 of MenACWY control vaccination. The origin of the receptors is an adult in good health. Each CDR3 is given with its conserved first and last residue. The D gene is left open where the match is weak. Clone size is given for some rows only: seen once, a few or many times, or a class if the clone is expanded.

d_call	clone_size	j_call	v_call	cdr3_aa	cdr3_nt
.	.	TRBJ2-2	TRBV18	CASSPPEGAGELFF	TGTGCCAGCTCACCACCGGAGGGGGCCGGGGAGCTGTTTTTT
TRBD1	.	TRBJ2-7	TRBV4-1	CASSARDSFYYEQYF	TGCGCCAGCAGCGCCCGGGACAGTTTTTATTACGAGCAGTACTTC
TRBD1	.	TRBJ1-6	TRBV9	CASSVMGDRGSPLHF	TGTGCCAGCAGCGTCATGGGGGACAGAGGATCACCCCTCCACTTT
TRBD2	.	TRBJ2-7	TRBV7-2	CASSFHSGAGPLGEQYF	TGTGCCAGCAGCTTCCATAGCGGGGCCGGACCCCTTGGCGAGCAGTACTTC
.	.	TRBJ1-1	TRBV19	CASSIGPNTEAFF	TGTGCCAGTAGTATAGGTCCCAACACTGAAGCTTTCTTT
TRBD1	.	TRBJ1-4	TRBV28	CASRVHGQGGLFF	TGTGCCAGCAGGGTACACGGACAGGGCGGCCTGTTTTTT
TRBD1	.	TRBJ1-6	TRBV27	CASSFLIRDRGSSYNSPLHF	TGTGCCAGCAGTTTCCTAATCCGGGACAGGGGGAGCTCCTATAATTCACCCCTCCACTTT
.	.	TRBJ1-2	TRBV5-1	CASRVTLDYGYTF	TGCGCCAGCCGCGTTACTTTGGACTATGGCTACACCTTC
.	.	TRBJ1-5	TRBV2	CASRNRVGNQPQHF	TGTGCCAGCAGAAACAGGGTTGGCAATCAGCCCCAGCATTTT
.	.	TRBJ1-1	TRBV5-1	CASSLEGAGAFF	TGCGCCAGCAGCTTGGAGGGAGCTGGAGCTTTCTTT
.	.	TRBJ2-5	TRBV7-9	CASSLRGPQETQYF	TGTGCCAGCAGCTTACGGGGGCCCCAAGAGACCCAGTACTTC
.	.	TRBJ2-2	TRBV24-1	CATRPRRSGELFF	TGTGCCACCAGGCCCCGTAGGTCCGGGGAGCTGTTTTTT
.	.	TRBJ1-3	TRBV5-1	CASSLREAGNTIYF	TGCGCCAGCAGCTTAAGGGAGGCAGGAAACACCATATATTTT
TRBD1	.	TRBJ1-4	TRBV15	CATSRGSSGTGDEKLFF	TGTGCCACCAGCAGGGGTAGTTCCGGGACAGGGGATGAAAAACTGTTTTTT
TRBD1	.	TRBJ2-7	TRBV19	CASGSGGVYEQYF	TGTGCCAGTGGATCAGGGGGAGTCTACGAGCAGTACTTC
.	.	TRBJ1-4	TRBV7-9	CASSRWTGATNEKLFF	TGTGCCAGCAGTCGATGGACGGGAGCAACTAATGAAAAACTGTTTTTT
.	once	TRBJ1-1	TRBV7-9	CASSSTVNTEAFF	TGTGCCAGCAGTTCCACAGTGAACACTGAAGCTTTCTTT
TRBD2	.	TRBJ2-3	TRBV9	CASTSGVAGGPTDTQYF	TGTGCCAGCACCTCAGGGGTAGCGGGAGGCCCCACAGATACGCAGTATTTT
.	.	TRBJ2-1	TRBV29-1	CSVVGRQQYNEQFF	TGCAGCGTTGTCGGGAGACAGCAGTACAATGAGCAGTTCTTC
.	.	TRBJ1-4	TRBV25-1	CASSEPGDFEKLFF	TGTGCCAGCAGTGAACCAGGGGATTTTGAAAAACTGTTTTTT
.	.	TRBJ1-2	TRBV4-1	CASSQAGAGYGYTF	TGCGCCAGCAGCCAAGCGGGTGCAGGCTATGGCTACACCTTC
.	.	TRBJ2-2	TRBV13	CASSLVPNTGELFF	TGTGCCAGCAGCTTAGTGCCCAACACCGGGGAGCTGTTTTTT
TRBD1	.	TRBJ1-6	TRBV7-2	CASSLRGGRGNYNSPLHF	TGTGCCAGCAGCTTAAGGGGGGGCAGGGGGAACTATAATTCACCCCTCCACTTT
.	.	TRBJ1-3	TRBV4-2	CASSLLRITRQDSGNTIYF	TGTGCCAGCAGCCTATTAAGGATTACCCGACAGGACTCTGGAAACACCATATATTTT
.	.	TRBJ1-5	TRBV28	CASSLDNKMGDSNQPQHF	TGTGCCAGCAGTTTGGATAACAAAATGGGGGATAGCAATCAGCCCCAGCATTTT
.	.	TRBJ1-2	TRBV6-1	CASSETKGAGYTF	TGTGCCAGCAGTGAAACGAAAGGAGCTGGCTACACCTTC
.	once	TRBJ1-4	TRBV20-1	CSASRDISVEKLFF	TGCAGTGCTAGTCGGGACATCTCTGTTGAAAAACTGTTTTTT
.	.	TRBJ2-1	TRBV11-1	CASSYDLASYNEQFF	TGTGCCAGCAGTTACGACTTAGCTTCCTACAATGAGCAGTTCTTC
.	.	TRBJ2-4	TRBV9	CASSPEWGKNIQYF	TGTGCCAGCAGCCCCGAGTGGGGCAAAAACATTCAGTACTTC
TRBD2	.	TRBJ2-3	TRBV7-8	CASSEGLAGGRTDTQYF	TGTGCCAGCAGCGAGGGACTAGCGGGAGGAAGAACAGATACGCAGTATTTT
.	.	TRBJ1-1	TRBV11-2	CASTDRRSEAFF	TGTGCCAGCACCGATAGAAGGTCTGAAGCTTTCTTT
TRBD2	.	TRBJ2-7	TRBV9	CASSVEASGGGSYEQYF	TGTGCCAGCAGCGTAGAGGCTTCGGGCGGGGGCTCCTACGAGCAGTACTTC
.	.	TRBJ1-6	TRBV18	CASSPPRTDSPLHF	TGTGCCAGCTCACCACCCCGGACAGATTCACCCCTCCACTTT
.	.	TRBJ1-1	TRBV19	CASLGQIWAFF	TGTGCCAGTTTGGGGCAGATCTGGGCTTTCTTT
.	.	TRBJ1-5	TRBV7-2	CASSLVEDQPQHF	TGTGCCAGCAGCTTAGTAGAAGATCAGCCCCAGCATTTT
.	.	TRBJ1-5	TRBV6-2/TRBV6-3	CASSSWTGSNQPQHF	TGTGCCAGCAGCTCCTGGACCGGCAGCAATCAGCCCCAGCATTTT
TRBD1	once	TRBJ2-3	TRBV29-1	CSQRSGQGAGDTQYF	TGCAGCCAACGTTCGGGACAGGGGGCAGGGGATACGCAGTATTTT
.	.	TRBJ1-4	TRBV7-2	CASSLAQRGEKLFF	TGTGCCAGCAGCTTAGCGCAGCGGGGTGAAAAACTGTTTTTT
.	.	TRBJ2-6	TRBV19	CASSIDLQGAGANVLTF	TGTGCCAGTAGTATAGACCTACAGGGAGCTGGGGCCAACGTCCTGACTTTC
.	.	TRBJ2-3	TRBV11-1	CASSLEWDTPADTQYF	TGTGCCAGCAGCTTAGAATGGGACACCCCCGCAGATACGCAGTATTTT
.	.	TRBJ1-5	TRBV30	CAWGRAAQPQHF	TGTGCCTGGGGCCGAGCGGCGCAGCCCCAGCATTTT
.	.	TRBJ2-2	TRBV28	CASFFQGSGTGELFF	TGTGCCAGCTTCTTCCAGGGTTCGGGCACCGGGGAGCTGTTTTTT
.	few	TRBJ2-3	TRBV28	CASRLRGTDTQYF	TGTGCCAGCCGACTCAGGGGCACAGATACGCAGTATTTT
TRBD2	.	TRBJ2-5	TRBV20-1	CSASLAGGMETQYF	TGCAGTGCTAGTTTAGCGGGGGGGATGGAGACCCAGTACTTC
.	.	TRBJ2-2	TRBV5-1	CASSLSGASTGELFF	TGCGCCAGCAGCTTGTCCGGGGCCAGCACCGGGGAGCTGTTTTTT
.	.	TRBJ1-3	TRBV2	CASSEGSRRNTIYF	TGTGCCAGCAGTGAGGGCAGTAGGCGAAACACCATATATTTT